Sequencing of this T cell receptor (beta chain) was carried out in a study of blood T cell repertoires in COVID-19. About the research overall: The study drew acute and convalescent COVID-19 samples from the United States, Italy and Spain.

Enrolled through a virtual design, the participants were between roughly 18 and 100 years of age and came from about two dozen US areas. Grouping used clinical history reported by participants in a survey and questionnaire. Authors' methods: Amplified reference gene primers provided the basis for estimating nucleated cell counts. Sequenced by immunoSEQ multiplex PCR; TCRdb stores in-frame clones only, minus some. For V, J and clone size, that table is used; D and trimming come from the DNA. The sample carries around 300,000 clones, around 90% recorded once. The CDR3 covers 17 residues. Trimming took off 0 bases at V and 6 bases at J, with 18 bases between the two ends. Germline V CDR1 and CDR2: MNHEY, SVGEGT.

The sequence came from a woman in her 30s who had recovered from COVID-19. The sequenced sample was PBMCs or T cells enriched from blood (not recorded which). The J gene is TRBJ2-1, the V gene TRBV6-2 or TRBV6-3, with D perhaps TRBD1 (6 bases). Here the CDR3 reads CASSYSQGRPTINEQFF. CDR3 in DNA: TGTGCCAGCAGTTACTCGCAGGGGAGACCCACTATCAATGAGCAGTTCTTC.